This T cell receptor beta chain emerged from a study of beta chain features in type 1 diabetes. Study-level points and caveats: HLA influence on TCRB rearrangement stayed unresolved here. A possible short-template PCR bias applies equally to patients and controls.

Trimming shortened V by 8 bases and J by 5 bases, and 18 bases separated the two germline ends. The CDR3 extends over 14 amino acids. Germline CDR1 reads MNHEY; CDR2 reads SMNVEV (reference sequence). What was sequenced were expressed TCRB transcripts, since all of the isolated RNA had been reverse transcribed. Average reads for naive, central memory and regulatory T cell samples were about 3.57 million. Repertoires were generated with immunoSEQ multiplex PCR, while TCRdb's copy carries only in-frame clones and drops some. The sample has 140,000 to 150,000 clones, roughly 50% seen once. For this clone: As yet, its antigen is unknown.

The origin of this receptor is a man younger than 30 in good health. The sequencing input was Tregs from blood. The chain combines TRBV27 with TRBJ1-1, with a tentative D call TRBD1 (5 bases). The CDR3 region is CASRTLQGGTEAFF. Written as DNA, the CDR3 is TGTGCCAGCCGAACCCTCCAGGGAGGGACTGAAGCTTTCTTT.